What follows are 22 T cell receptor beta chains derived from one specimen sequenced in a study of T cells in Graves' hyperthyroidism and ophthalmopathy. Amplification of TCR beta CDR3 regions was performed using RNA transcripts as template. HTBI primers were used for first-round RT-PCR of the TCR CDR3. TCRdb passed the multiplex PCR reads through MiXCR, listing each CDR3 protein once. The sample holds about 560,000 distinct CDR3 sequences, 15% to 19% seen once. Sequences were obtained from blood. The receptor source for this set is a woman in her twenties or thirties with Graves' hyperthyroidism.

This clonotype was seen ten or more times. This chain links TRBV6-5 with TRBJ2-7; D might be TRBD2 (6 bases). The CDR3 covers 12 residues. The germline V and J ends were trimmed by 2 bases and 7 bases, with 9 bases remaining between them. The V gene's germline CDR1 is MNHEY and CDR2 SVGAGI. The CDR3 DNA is TGTGCCAGCAGTTACAGGGCGGGAGAGCAGTACTTC. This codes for CASSYRAGEQYF.

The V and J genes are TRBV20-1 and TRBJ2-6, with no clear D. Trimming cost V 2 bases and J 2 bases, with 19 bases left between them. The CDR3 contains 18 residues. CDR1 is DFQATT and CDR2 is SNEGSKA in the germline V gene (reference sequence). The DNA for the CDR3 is TGCAGTGCTAGACTGGCCGGCTTAGCTTTTACTGGGGCCAACGTCCTGACTTTC. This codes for CSARLAGLAFTGANVLTF.

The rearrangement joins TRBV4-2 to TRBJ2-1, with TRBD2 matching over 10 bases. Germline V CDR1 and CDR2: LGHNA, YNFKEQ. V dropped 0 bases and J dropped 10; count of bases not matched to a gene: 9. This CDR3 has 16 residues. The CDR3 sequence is CASSQDLLAGVREQFF. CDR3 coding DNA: TGTGCCAGCAGCCAAGATCTGCTAGCGGGAGTACGCGAGCAGTTCTTC.

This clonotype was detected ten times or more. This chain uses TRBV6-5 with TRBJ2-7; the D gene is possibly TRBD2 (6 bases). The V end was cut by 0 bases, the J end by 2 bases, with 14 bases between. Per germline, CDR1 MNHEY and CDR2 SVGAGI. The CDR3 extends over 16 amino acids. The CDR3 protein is CASSYSSRGVTYEQYF. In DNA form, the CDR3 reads TGTGCCAGCAGTTACTCCTCCCGCGGGGTAACCTACGAGCAGTACTTC.

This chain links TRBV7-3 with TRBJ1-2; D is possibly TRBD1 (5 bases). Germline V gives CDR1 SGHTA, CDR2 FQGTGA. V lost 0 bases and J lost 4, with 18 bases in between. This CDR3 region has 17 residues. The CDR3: CASSLTPGTDKTYGYTF. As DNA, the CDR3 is TGTGCCAGCAGCTTAACTCCAGGGACCGACAAGACCTATGGCTACACCTTC.

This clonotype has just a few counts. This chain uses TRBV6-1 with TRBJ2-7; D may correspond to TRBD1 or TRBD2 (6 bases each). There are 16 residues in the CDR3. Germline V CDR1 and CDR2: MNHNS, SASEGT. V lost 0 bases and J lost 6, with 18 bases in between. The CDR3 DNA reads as TGTGCCAGCAGTGAAGCTTTTGCGGGACACGAAATCGAGCAGTACTTC. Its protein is CASSEAFAGHEIEQYF.

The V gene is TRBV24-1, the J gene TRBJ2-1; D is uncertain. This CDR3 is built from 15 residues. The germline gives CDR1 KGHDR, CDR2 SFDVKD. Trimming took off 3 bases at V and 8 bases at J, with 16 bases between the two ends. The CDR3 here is CATSDPANGKDEQFF. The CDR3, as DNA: TGTGCCACCAGTGATCCGGCTAATGGTAAGGATGAGCAGTTCTTC.

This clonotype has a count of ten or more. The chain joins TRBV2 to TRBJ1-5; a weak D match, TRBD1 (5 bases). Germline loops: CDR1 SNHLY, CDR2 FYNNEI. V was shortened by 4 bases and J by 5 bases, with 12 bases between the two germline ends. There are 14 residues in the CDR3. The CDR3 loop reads CASSGLGVDQPQHF. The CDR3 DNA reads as TGTGCCAGCAGTGGCCTGGGGGTAGATCAGCCCCAGCATTTT.

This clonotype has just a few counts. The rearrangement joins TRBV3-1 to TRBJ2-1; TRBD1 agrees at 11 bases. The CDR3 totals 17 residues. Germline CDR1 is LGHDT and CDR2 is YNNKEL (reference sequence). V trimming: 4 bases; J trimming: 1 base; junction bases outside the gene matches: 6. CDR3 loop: CASSLGQGVKSYNEQFF. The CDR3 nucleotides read TGTGCCAGCAGCCTGGGACAGGGGGTGAAATCCTACAATGAGCAGTTCTTC.

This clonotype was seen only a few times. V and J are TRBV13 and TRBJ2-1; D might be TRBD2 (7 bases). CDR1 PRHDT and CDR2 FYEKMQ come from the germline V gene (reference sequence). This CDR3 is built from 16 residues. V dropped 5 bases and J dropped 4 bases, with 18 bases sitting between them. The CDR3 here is CASSNHQRGGYNEQFF. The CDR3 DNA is TGTGCCAGCAGCAACCACCAGAGGGGGGGTTACAATGAGCAGTTCTTC.

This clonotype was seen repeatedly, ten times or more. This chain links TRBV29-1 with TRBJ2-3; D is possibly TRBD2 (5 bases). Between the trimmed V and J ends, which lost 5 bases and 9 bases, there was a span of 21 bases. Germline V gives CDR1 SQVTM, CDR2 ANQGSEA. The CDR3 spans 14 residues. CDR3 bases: TGCAGCGTTCGTCCAAGAGAGGGCAGGAAGACGCAGTATTTT. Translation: CSVRPREGRKTQYF.

The CDR3 coding sequence is TGTGCCAGCAGTGACCAGGGGGCTATCACAGATACGCAGTATTTT. Its protein product is CASSDQGAITDTQYF. The rearrangement links TRBV25-1 to TRBJ2-3; 8 positions agree with TRBD1. Trimming removed 3 bases from V and 2 bases from J; junction bases left unmatched: 4. CDR3 length: 15 residues. Germline V CDR1 and CDR2: MGHDK, SYGVNS.

CDR3 nucleotides: TGCAGTGCCAACCGAGGGGGCGGCAATCAGCCCCAGCATTTT. It is translated as CSANRGGGNQPQHF. The rearrangement links TRBV20-1 to TRBJ1-5; TRBD1 agrees at 7 bases. J gave up 2 bases and V 6 bases, and 7 bases lay outside the gene matches. This CDR3 has 14 amino acids. Germline lookup yields CDR1 DFQATT and CDR2 SNEGSKA (reference sequence).

In nucleotides, the CDR3 is TGTGCCAGCAGCTTAGCCCGCACAGGCCAGAATGAGCAGTACTTC. This translates into CASSLARTGQNEQYF. This rearrangement joins TRBV7-8 to TRBJ2-1; possibly TRBD1 for D (5 bases). The assigned J gene may be wrong: the sequence end matches TRBJ2-7 better. Per the germline V gene, CDR1 is SGHVS and CDR2 is FQNEAQ. The CDR3 covers 15 residues.

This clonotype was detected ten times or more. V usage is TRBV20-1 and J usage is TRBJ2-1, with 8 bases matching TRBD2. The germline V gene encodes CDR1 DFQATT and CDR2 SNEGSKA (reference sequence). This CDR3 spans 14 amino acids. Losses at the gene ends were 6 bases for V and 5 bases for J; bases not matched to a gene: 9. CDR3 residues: CSAMGTSGNNEQFF. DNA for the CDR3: TGCAGTGCAATGGGTACTAGCGGAAACAATGAGCAGTTCTTC.

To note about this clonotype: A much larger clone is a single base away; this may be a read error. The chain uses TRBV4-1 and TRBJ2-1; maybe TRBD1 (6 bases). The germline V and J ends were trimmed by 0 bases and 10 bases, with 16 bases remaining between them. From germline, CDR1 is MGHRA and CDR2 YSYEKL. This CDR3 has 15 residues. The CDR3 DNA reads TGCGCCAGCAGCCAAGAGGGTTCAGGGGTGAGCGAGCAGTTCTTC. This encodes CASSQEGSGVSEQFF.

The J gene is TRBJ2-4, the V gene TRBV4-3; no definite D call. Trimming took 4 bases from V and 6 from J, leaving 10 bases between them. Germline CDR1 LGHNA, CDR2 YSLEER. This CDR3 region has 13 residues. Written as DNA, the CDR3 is TGCGCCAGCAGCCCCGACGGCGGAAACATTCAGTACTTC. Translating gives CASSPDGGNIQYF.

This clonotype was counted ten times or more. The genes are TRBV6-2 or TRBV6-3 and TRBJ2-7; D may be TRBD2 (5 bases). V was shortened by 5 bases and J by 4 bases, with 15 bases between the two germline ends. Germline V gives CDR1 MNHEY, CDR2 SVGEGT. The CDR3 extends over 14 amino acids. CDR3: CASSQDAGGYEQYF. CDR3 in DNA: TGTGCCAGCAGTCAGGACGCGGGCGGTTACGAGCAGTACTTC.

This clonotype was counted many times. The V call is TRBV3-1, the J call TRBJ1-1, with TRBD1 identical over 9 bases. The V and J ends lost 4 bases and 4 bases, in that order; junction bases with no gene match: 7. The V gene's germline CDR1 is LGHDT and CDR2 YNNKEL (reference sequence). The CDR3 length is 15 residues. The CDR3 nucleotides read TGTGCCAGCAGCCCCGGGACAGGGTGGTCCACTGAAGCTTTCTTT. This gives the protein CASSPGTGWSTEAFF.

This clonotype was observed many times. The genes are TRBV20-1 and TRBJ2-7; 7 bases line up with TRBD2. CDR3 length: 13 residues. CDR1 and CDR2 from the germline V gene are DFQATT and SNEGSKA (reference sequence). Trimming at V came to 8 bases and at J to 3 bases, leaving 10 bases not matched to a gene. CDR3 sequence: CSKRGGLSYEQYF. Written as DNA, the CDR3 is TGCAGTAAACGCGGGGGACTAAGCTACGAGCAGTACTTC.

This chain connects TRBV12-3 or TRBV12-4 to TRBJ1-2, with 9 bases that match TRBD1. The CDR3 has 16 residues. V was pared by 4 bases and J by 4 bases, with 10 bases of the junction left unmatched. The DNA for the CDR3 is TGTGCCAGCAGTTCAAACAGACAGGGGGATACCTATGGCTACACCTTC. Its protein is CASSSNRQGDTYGYTF.

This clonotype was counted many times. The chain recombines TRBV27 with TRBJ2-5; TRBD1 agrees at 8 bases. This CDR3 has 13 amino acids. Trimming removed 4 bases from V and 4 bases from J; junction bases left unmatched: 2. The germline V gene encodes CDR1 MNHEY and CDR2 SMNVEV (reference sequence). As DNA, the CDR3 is TGTGCCAGCAGTTCCGACAGGGGAGAGACCCAGTACTTC. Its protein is CASSSDRGETQYF.